The 20 T cell receptor beta chains below all came from one sample that was sequenced in a study of Graves' ophthalmopathy and Graves' hyperthyroidism. RNA transcripts yielded amplified TCR beta CDR3 regions. HTBI-primed first-round RT-PCR preceded second-round multiplex PCR. Each CDR3 protein is one row after TCRdb ran MiXCR on the multiplex PCR reads. The sample has about 620,000 distinct CDR3 sequences, approximately 21% seen once. Sequencing used peripheral blood. The receptor set was obtained from a woman younger than 35 with stable Graves' hyperthyroidism. Some clones in this sample may be carry-over from other donors' samples.

Many counts were recorded for this clonotype. The V gene is TRBV6-7, the J gene TRBJ1-5; no clear D gene. TRBV6-7 is noted as an ORF with a role that remains uncertain. This CDR3 is built from 13 residues. V dropped 6 bases and J dropped 9 bases, with 15 bases sitting between them. The CDR3, as DNA: TGTGCCAGCAGCCCCGGGTGGCTGGGGCCCCAGCATTTT. Its protein is CASSPGWLGPQHF.

This clonotype came up a few times. J is TRBJ2-2 and V is TRBV28; D is perhaps TRBD1 (6 bases). Trimming stripped 3 bases from V and 4 bases from J, with 21 bases between. The V gene's germline CDR1 is MDHEN and CDR2 SYDVKM. The CDR3 is 18 amino acids. The CDR3 region is CASSFPGQTRVSTGELFF. The CDR3 bases are TGTGCCAGCAGTTTCCCGGGACAAACCAGAGTTAGCACCGGGGAGCTGTTTTTT.

The gene calls are TRBV9 and TRBJ2-5; possibly TRBD1 for D (5 bases). CDR1 is SGDLS and CDR2 is YYNGEE in the germline V gene. V lost 4 bases and J 5 bases, leaving 9 bases between the germline ends. The CDR3 sequence is 12 residues long. CDR3 bases: TGTGCCAGCAGCCCCAACAGGGAGACCCAGTACTTC. Encoded protein: CASSPNRETQYF.

To note about this clonotype: A much larger clone is a single base away; this may be a read error. The chain joins TRBV10-3 to TRBJ2-7, with 7 nucleotides matching TRBD1. Trimming removed 10 bases from V and 2 bases from J; junction bases left unmatched: 11. The CDR3 contains 14 residues. CDR1 and CDR2 from the germline V gene are ENHRY and SYGVKD. CDR3 nucleotide sequence: TGTGCCACCGAATCGGACAGGTCAACCTACGAGCAGTACTTC. It specifies CATESDRSTYEQYF.

The V gene is TRBV28, the J gene TRBJ2-7, with 7 bases fitting TRBD2. J gave up 0 bases and V 3 bases, and 5 bases lay outside the gene matches. This CDR3 comprises 15 residues. The germline V gene has CDR1 MDHEN and CDR2 SYDVKM. DNA of the CDR3: TGTGCCAGCAGTTTCTTGGGCGGGAGCTCCTACGAGCAGTACTTC. As protein: CASSFLGGSSYEQYF.

This clonotype showed up many times. This chain links TRBV6-5 with TRBJ2-7; 8 nucleotides align to TRBD1. V lost 6 bases and J lost 4; bases outside the gene matches: 8. This CDR3 has 14 residues. CDR1 and CDR2 (germline): MNHEY, SVGAGI. The CDR3 DNA reads as TGTGCCAGCAGCTCTCGGACAGGGAATTACGAGCAGTACTTC. Amino acids: CASSSRTGNYEQYF.

The chain couples TRBV19 to TRBJ1-1, with 11 bases lining up with TRBD1. The CDR3 totals 17 residues. Trimming cost V 6 bases and J 5 bases; bases outside gene matches: 14. CDR1 is LNHDA and CDR2 is SQIVND in the germline V gene (reference sequence). CDR3 DNA: TGTGCCAGTAGCCGGGGGTGGTCCCGGGACAGGGGGACTGAAGCTTTCTTT. It is translated as CASSRGWSRDRGTEAFF.

The chain employs TRBV19 and TRBJ2-7; D may be TRBD1 (6 bases). This CDR3 has 13 residues. Germline values: CDR1 LNHDA, CDR2 SQIVND (reference sequence). Trimming stripped 11 bases from V and 0 bases from J, with 14 bases between. The CDR3 loop is CAAGTPSSYEQYF. DNA for the CDR3: TGTGCCGCCGGGACACCAAGCTCCTACGAGCAGTACTTC.

This chain uses TRBV25-1 with TRBJ2-5, with 7 nucleotides matching TRBD2. The junction had 6 bases not matched to a gene; V was cut back by 1 base and J by 4 bases. There are 15 residues in the CDR3. Germline lookup yields CDR1 MGHDK and CDR2 SYGVNS. DNA for the CDR3: TGTGCCAGCAGTGAATGGGGGGGAGTGAGAGAGACCCAGTACTTC. Residues: CASSEWGGVRETQYF.

In its sample, this clonotype was seen many times. The chain links TRBV9 to TRBJ1-2; TRBD1 is a possible D gene (5 bases). CDR3 length: 13 amino acids. With 3 bases removed from V and 3 bases from J, the gap between germline ends came to 9 bases. CDR1 and CDR2 (germline): SGDLS, YYNGEE. The CDR3 sequence is CASSASGDYGYTF. The CDR3 coding sequence is TGTGCCAGCAGCGCCTCGGGGGACTATGGCTACACCTTC.

In this sample, this clonotype turned up many times. The CDR3 DNA is TGTGCCAGCAGGTACAGGGGCCATAATTCACCCCTCCACTTT. Protein product: CASRYRGHNSPLHF. The rearrangement joins TRBV6-5 to TRBJ1-6; 7 bases are shared with TRBD1. CDR3 length: 14 amino acids. Germline loops: CDR1 MNHEY, CDR2 SVGAGI. J gave up 5 bases and V 6 bases, and 4 bases lay outside the gene matches.

This clonotype was counted at least ten times. The CDR3: CASSQVQDQPQHF. The CDR3 DNA reads TGCGCCAGCAGCCAAGTACAGGATCAGCCCCAGCATTTT. The gene calls are TRBV4-1 and TRBJ1-5; the D gene is possibly TRBD1 (5 bases). V was shortened by 1 base and J by 5 bases, with 6 bases between the two germline ends. This CDR3 is 13 amino acids long. Germline-derived CDR1 and CDR2 are MGHRA and YSYEKL.

V usage is TRBV12-3 or TRBV12-4 and J usage is TRBJ2-7; the D is unclear. The CDR3 is 13 amino acids. Trimming cost V 0 bases and J 3 bases, with 6 bases left between them. The CDR3 DNA reads as TGTGCCAGCAGTTTAGCCAGGTTCTACGAGCAGTACTTC. Its protein product is CASSLARFYEQYF.

At least ten counts were recorded for this clonotype. The J gene is TRBJ1-5, the V gene TRBV19; the match to TRBD1 covers 9 bases. In germline, CDR1 is LNHDA, CDR2 SQIVND (reference sequence). Trimming at V came to 6 bases and at J to 4 bases, leaving 10 bases not matched to a gene. The CDR3 spans 16 residues. The CDR3 spells CASRRAGTGLNQPQHF. CDR3 coding DNA: TGTGCCAGTAGGAGAGCGGGGACAGGGCTAAATCAGCCCCAGCATTTT.

V gene TRBV30 combines with J gene TRBJ1-1; D may be TRBD1 (6 bases). V was shortened by 8 bases and J by 1 base, with 17 bases between the two germline ends. CDR3 length: 14 amino acids. Germline V gene lookup returns CDR1 GTSNPN and CDR2 SVGIG (reference sequence). The DNA of the CDR3 is TGTGCCGGTCAACAGGGAAGGGGGAACACTGAAGCTTTCTTT. Translated, it gives CAGQQGRGNTEAFF.

This chain joins TRBV6-5 and TRBJ2-7; 11 positions agree with TRBD2. With V trimmed by 4 bases and J by 6 bases, 11 bases remained unmatched. The CDR3 is 16 amino acids. Looked up from germline, CDR1 is MNHEY and CDR2 is SVGAGI. Written as DNA, the CDR3 is TGTGCCAGCAGTTTAGAGACTAGCGGGGTGGGTGGCGAGCAGTACTTC. Protein sequence: CASSLETSGVGGEQYF.

This rearrangement joins TRBV6-1 to TRBJ1-2, with 8 bases aligning to TRBD1. Looked up from germline, CDR1 is MNHNS and CDR2 is SASEGT. This CDR3 spans 14 amino acids. The V gene end was trimmed by 6 bases and the J gene end by 4 bases; junction bases not matched to a gene: 7. The CDR3 DNA reads as TGTGCCAGCAGGCGAGCAGGGGGCGCCTATGGCTACACCTTC. Amino acid sequence: CASRRAGGAYGYTF.

This clonotype was seen repeatedly, ten times or more. This chain uses TRBV5-1 with TRBJ1-1, with D unresolved. Trimming shortened V by 2 bases and J by 5 bases, and 13 bases separated the two germline ends. Germline V gene sequence: CDR1 SGHRS, CDR2 YFSETQ. This CDR3 comprises 14 residues. The CDR3 coding sequence is TGCGCCAGCAGCTTTGACGGAGGCTCTACTGAAGCTTTCTTT. This encodes CASSFDGGSTEAFF.

This clonotype was counted many times. The rearrangement joins TRBV7-3 to TRBJ1-1; D unresolved. CDR3 length: 13 residues. Germline-derived CDR1 and CDR2 are SGHTA and FQGTGA. V shed 4 bases and J shed 4 bases, with 10 bases lying between them. This CDR3 reads CASSYGPGTEAFF. In DNA, the CDR3 is TGTGCCAGCAGCTACGGACCGGGCACTGAAGCTTTCTTT. Combining the CDR3 with reference TRBV7-3 and TRBJ1-1 gives the whole variable domain GAGVSQTPSNKVTEKGKYVELRCDPISGHTALYWYRQSLGQGPEFLIYFQGTGAADDSGLPNDRFFAVRPEGSVSTLKIQRTERGDSAVYLCASSYGPGTEAFFGQGTRLTVV.

This clonotype occurred a few times. A much larger clone lies one base from this, so it may be a read error. The chain carries TRBV5-1 and TRBJ2-5, with D perhaps being TRBD1 or TRBD2 (5 bases each). This CDR3 has 14 residues. The V end was cut by 7 bases, the J end by 5 bases, with 18 bases between. Germline CDR1 is SGHRS and CDR2 is YFSETQ. The CDR3 sequence: CASRLLGAGETQYF. For the CDR3, the DNA is TGCGCCAGCCGACTACTTGGGGCCGGGGAGACCCAGTACTTC.